Shown below are 16 T cell receptor beta chains from a single sample sequenced in a study of T-cell reconstitution after alpha-beta-depleted transplantation in children. Construction of the TCRbeta library involved unique molecular identifiers. MiXCR, applied by TCRdb to the PCR reads, yields one record per CDR3 protein. The table has approximately 350,000 distinct CDR3 sequences, about 14% seen once. Source: PBMCs, taken from the stem cell graft. The receptors come from a human donor who donated a stem cell graft to a child with Fanconi anemia.

This sequence joins TRBV28 and TRBJ2-3; maybe TRBD2 (6 bases). V lost 7 bases and J lost 0, with 11 bases in between. CDR3 length: 14 residues. Germline assignment: CDR1 MDHEN and CDR2 SYDVKM. The CDR3 sequence: CASIGRGSTDTQYF. The CDR3 DNA is TGTGCCAGCATCGGGCGGGGAAGCACAGATACGCAGTATTTT.

There are a few counts of this clonotype. The DNA of the CDR3 is TGCAGTGCTAGCAGCGGGGCCTCCGGCACAGATACGCAGTATTTT. Its protein is CSASSGASGTDTQYF. The gene calls are TRBV20-1 and TRBJ2-3; TRBD2 agrees at 7 bases. CDR1 is DFQATT, CDR2 SNEGSKA, per germline (reference sequence). The CDR3 is made up of 15 amino acids. V gave up 3 bases and J gave up 1 base; unmatched junction bases: 7.

This rearrangement joins TRBV7-2 to TRBJ1-4; 7 bases are a match to TRBD1. Trimming removed 4 bases from V and 8 bases from J; junction bases left unmatched: 13. The germline V gene encodes CDR1 SGHTA and CDR2 FQGNSA. CDR3 length: 16 residues. The CDR3 sequence: CASSSGLRGGQEKLFF. The CDR3 DNA follows: TGTGCCAGCAGCTCTGGACTGAGAGGGGGACAGGAAAAACTGTTTTTT.

The CDR3 protein is CASSFTPLIQPQHF. CDR3 nucleotides: TGTGCCAGCAGTTTTACCCCTTTAATTCAGCCCCAGCATTTT. The V and J genes are TRBV28 and TRBJ1-5; D is unresolved. With 3 bases removed from V and 6 bases from J, the gap between germline ends came to 12 bases. Germline-derived CDR1 and CDR2 are MDHEN and SYDVKM. The CDR3 extends over 14 amino acids. The variable domain in full, with the rest retrieved from reference TRBV28 and TRBJ1-5, is DVKVTQSSRYLVKRTGEKVFLECVQDMDHENMFWYRQDPGLGLRLIYFSYDVKMKEKGDIPEGYSVSREKKERFSLILESASTNQTSMYLCASSFTPLIQPQHFGDGTRLSIL.

Here the CDR3 DNA reads TGTGCCAGCAGCTTAAGCACAGCCCAAGAGACCCAGTACTTC. Translation gives CASSLSTAQETQYF. The V gene is TRBV7-7, the J gene TRBJ2-5; D uncertain. V lost 2 bases, J lost 1 base, and 8 bases lay in between. The CDR3 extends over 14 amino acids. The germline CDR1 and CDR2 sequences are SSHAT and FNYEAQ (reference sequence).

This clonotype has ten or more counts. The gene calls are TRBV27 and TRBJ2-1, with 9 bases identical to TRBD1. V lost 6 bases and J lost 2; bases outside the gene matches: 5. Germline lookup yields CDR1 MNHEY and CDR2 SMNVEV (reference sequence). The CDR3 spans 15 residues. DNA for the CDR3: TGTGCCAGCAGCTTAGACAGGGGGGCCTACAATGAGCAGTTCTTC. It is translated as CASSLDRGAYNEQFF.

This clonotype has at least ten counts. The chain couples TRBV4-3 to TRBJ2-5, with D uncertain. Trimming left V 0 bases short and J 5 bases short, with 7 bases between. The germline V gene has CDR1 LGHNA and CDR2 YSLEER. The CDR3 consists of 13 residues. CDR3 coding DNA: TGCGCCAGCAGCCAAGATCGAATGGAGACCCAGTACTTC. This encodes CASSQDRMETQYF.

This clonotype was observed at least ten times. This rearrangement joins TRBV4-2 to TRBJ2-1; D uncertain. The CDR3 is 13 amino acids. V was cut by 3 bases and J by 9 bases, with 12 bases left in between. Germline loops: CDR1 LGHNA, CDR2 YNFKEQ. CDR3 DNA: TGTGCCAGCAGCCATAATACTGGCTCTGAGCAGTTCTTC. This gives the protein CASSHNTGSEQFF.

This chain connects TRBV15 to TRBJ1-5, with D possibly TRBD1 on 5 matching bases. The V gene lost 0 bases and the J gene lost 9 bases, with 9 bases spanning the gap. Germline V gene lookup returns CDR1 LNHNV and CDR2 YYDKDF (reference sequence). The CDR3 totals 13 residues. CDR3 residues: CATSREDKVPQHF. DNA for the CDR3: TGTGCCACCAGCAGAGAGGACAAGGTGCCCCAGCATTTT. The full variable domain, completed using reference TRBV15 and TRBJ1-5, is DAMVIQNPRYQVTQFGKPVTLSCSQTLNHNVMYWYQQKSSQAPKLLFHYYDKDFNNEADTPDNFQSRRPNTSFCFLDIRSPGLGDTAMYLCATSREDKVPQHFGDGTRLSIL.

This clonotype showed up many times. CDR3 residues: CASSLVLGWQTPGANVLTF. The CDR3 DNA is TGTGCCAGCAGCTTAGTATTGGGTTGGCAGACTCCTGGGGCCAACGTCCTGACTTTC. This sequence joins TRBV7-9 and TRBJ2-6; D is uncertain. The germline gives CDR1 SEHNR, CDR2 FQNEAQ (reference sequence). The CDR3 runs 19 residues. Trimming removed 1 base at V and 2 bases at J, with 18 bases between. Full variable domain (outside the CDR3, taken from reference TRBV7-9 and TRBJ2-6): DTGVSQNPRHKITKRGQNVTFRCDPISEHNRLYWYRQTLGQGPEFLTYFQNEAQLEKSRLLSDRFSAERPKGSFSTLEIQRTEQGDSAMYLCASSLVLGWQTPGANVLTFGAGSRLTVL.

The chain couples TRBV15 to TRBJ2-1; D is possibly TRBD1 or TRBD2 (6 bases each). CDR1 LNHNV and CDR2 YYDKDF come from the germline V gene (reference sequence). Trimming cost V 2 bases and J 10 bases, with 15 bases left between them. This CDR3 comprises 14 residues. This chain's CDR3 is CATSRTRGHEEQFF. The CDR3 bases are TGTGCCACCAGCAGAACCCGGGGGCACGAGGAGCAGTTCTTC.

The J gene is TRBJ2-3, the V gene TRBV5-1; the D is unclear. The CDR3 sequence is 14 residues long. Germline V lookup: CDR1 SGHRS, CDR2 YFSETQ. The germline V and J ends were trimmed by 4 bases and 6 bases, with 15 bases remaining between them. CDR3 in amino acids: CASSLQIPPDTQYF. Written as DNA, the CDR3 is TGCGCCAGCAGCCTCCAAATACCGCCGGATACGCAGTATTTT. Based on the CDR3 plus reference TRBV5-1 and TRBJ2-3, the full variable domain is KAGVTQTPRYLIKTRGQQVTLSCSPISGHRSVSWYQQTPGQGLQFLFEYFSETQRNKGNFPGRFSGRQFSNSRSEMNVSTLELGDSALYLCASSLQIPPDTQYFGPGTRLTVL.

Comments on this clonotype: One base away lies a much larger clone, so this may be a sequencing read error. The rearrangement uses TRBV9 and TRBJ1-2; D remains unclear. CDR1 and CDR2 from the germline V gene are SGDLS and YYNGEE. The CDR3 is made up of 14 amino acids. CDR3 loop: CASSVAPTNCGYTF. The CDR3 DNA reads TGTGCCAGCAGCGTAGCTCCCACTAACTGTGGCTACACCTTC.

This clonotype came up many times. The DNA for the CDR3 is TGCGCCAGCAGTGAAAACCCTTTGGGAGAGACAACCTACGAGCAGTACTTC. Its translation is CASSENPLGETTYEQYF. The chain employs TRBV10-2 and TRBJ2-7, with D tentatively TRBD2 (5 bases). This CDR3 spans 17 amino acids. V lost 3 bases, J lost 2 bases, and 20 bases lay in between. Germline values: CDR1 WSHSY, CDR2 SAAADI.

The gene calls are TRBV18 and TRBJ2-3, with 7 positions matching TRBD1. Germline V CDR1 and CDR2: KGHSH, LQKENI. With 2 bases clipped from V and 5 bases from J, the junction kept 4 bases outside the gene matches. The CDR3 runs to 14 residues. In DNA form, the CDR3 reads TGTGCCAGCTCACCAGGGACAGCACGAGATACGCAGTATTTT. This translates into CASSPGTARDTQYF.

This clonotype was observed at least ten times. This rearrangement joins TRBV5-6 to TRBJ2-7; D is perhaps TRBD1 or TRBD2 (6 bases each). The ends were cut back, 2 bases at V and 3 bases at J, with 18 bases in the middle. Germline lookup yields CDR1 SGHDT and CDR2 YYEEEE. The CDR3 sequence is 16 residues long. The CDR3 nucleotides are TGTGCCAGCAGCTTAACTTACAGGGAGGCTTACTACGAGCAGTACTTC. Translation: CASSLTYREAYYEQYF.